This entry lists 2 T cell receptor beta chains sequenced from one sample in a study of cytomegalovirus exposure and HLA in healthy donors. With 60 Vbeta and 13 Jbeta primers, the PCR was carried out. Generated by immunoSEQ multiplex PCR, the TCRdb table keeps only in-frame clones and is missing some. The top ten hold 2.5% of the sample, which has some 130,000 clones, 75% to 85% seen once. Source material: PBMCs. These receptors all come from a young man in good health and CMV-seronegative.

The chain recombines TRBV7-8 with TRBJ1-2; D gene uncertain. The V end lost 3 bases, the J end lost 5 bases, and 10 bases lay between the germline ends. Germline V gives CDR1 SGHVS, CDR2 FQNEAQ. This CDR3 has 13 residues. CDR3 residues: CASSLGKEYGYTF. CDR3 coding DNA: TGTGCCAGCAGCTTGGGCAAAGAGTATGGCTACACCTTC.

This clone was seen a handful of times. The chain couples TRBV7-6 to TRBJ2-5, with D possibly being TRBD2 (6 bases). The J call may be incorrect, as the DNA end agrees better with TRBJ2-7. This CDR3 comprises 14 residues. CDR1 SGHVS and CDR2 FNYEAQ come from the germline V gene. DNA of the CDR3: TGTGCCAGCAGCTTAATCTATCGGGGGTACGAGCAGTACTTC. This translates into CASSLIYRGYEQYF.